These 30 T cell receptor beta chains came from one sample sequenced in a study of T cell responses to AZD1222 COVID-19 vaccine. Some clones are missing from TCRdb's copy, which holds only in-frame ones; the method was immunoSEQ multiplex PCR. The table has approximately 170,000 clones, roughly 92% seen once. This material consisted of peripheral blood, taken on day 0 of AZD1222 vaccination. These receptors all come from an adult in good health.

The chain couples TRBV19 to TRBJ2-3; no definite D call. V was clipped by 4 bases and J by 2 bases, with 10 bases between them. The CDR3 is made up of 14 amino acids. Germline CDR1 reads LNHDA; CDR2 reads SQIVND (reference sequence). The DNA of the CDR3 is TGTGCCAGTAGTAGGACGTCCGCCACAGATACGCAGTATTTT. It codes for CASSRTSATDTQYF.

CDR3: CASSSSRGDSYEQYF. The CDR3 nucleotides are TGTGCCAGCAGCTCTAGTAGGGGGGACTCCTACGAGCAGTACTTC. The chain uses TRBV11-3 and TRBJ2-7; either TRBD1 or TRBD2 may supply D (6 bases each). Trimming stripped 4 bases from V and 0 bases from J, with 13 bases between. CDR1 and CDR2 from the germline V gene are SGHNT and YENEEA. This CDR3 is built from 15 residues.

The CDR3 loop reads CASSLTRLSGGANEQFF. DNA for the CDR3: TGTGCCAGCAGCTTGACCCGACTAAGCGGGGGGGCCAATGAGCAGTTCTTC. The V call is TRBV5-4, the J call TRBJ2-1, with 10 bases lining up with TRBD2. The CDR3 consists of 17 residues. Germline V gives CDR1 SGHNT, CDR2 YYREEE (reference sequence). Trimming at V came to 1 base and at J to 6 bases, leaving 10 bases not matched to a gene.

This clone has just one count. The chain uses TRBV12-3 or TRBV12-4 and TRBJ1-6, with D hard to call. V lost 1 base and J lost 7, with 5 bases in between. CDR3 length: 13 amino acids. The CDR3 protein is CASSLGGNSPLHF. The CDR3 bases are TGTGCCAGCAGTTTAGGTGGGAATTCACCCCTCCACTTT.

The chain carries TRBV7-9 and TRBJ2-7, with D perhaps matching TRBD2 (5 bases). Trimming removed 2 bases at V and 7 bases at J, with 12 bases between. The CDR3 has 13 amino acids. CDR1 and CDR2 (germline): SEHNR, FQNEAQ (reference sequence). The CDR3 DNA follows: TGTGCCAGCAGCTTAACGGGCCAGCGGGAGCAGTACTTC. Translation gives CASSLTGQREQYF.

V gene TRBV18 combines with J gene TRBJ1-5, with 8 positions matching TRBD1. V lost 2 bases to trimming and J lost 7 bases; unmatched junction nucleotides: 7. Germline V gene lookup returns CDR1 KGHSH and CDR2 LQKENI. This CDR3 comprises 15 residues. The DNA of the CDR3 is TGTGCCAGCTCACCAGGACAGGGTGGATGGCAGCCCCAGCATTTT. As protein: CASSPGQGGWQPQHF.

The CDR3 is CSAETTVQETQYF. The DNA of the CDR3 is TGCAGCGCTGAGACGACAGTCCAAGAGACCCAGTACTTC. V gene TRBV29-1 combines with J gene TRBJ2-5; a possible D gene is TRBD1 (5 bases). Germline CDR1 reads SQVTM; CDR2 reads ANQGSEA. Trimming removed 7 bases at V and 1 base at J, with 13 bases between. The CDR3 runs to 13 residues.

The chain is built from TRBV10-2 and TRBJ1-2; perhaps TRBD1 as D (5 bases). Trimming took off 4 bases at V and 4 bases at J, with 10 bases between the two ends. This CDR3 has 13 residues. CDR1 is WSHSY and CDR2 is SAAADI in the germline V gene. CDR3 DNA sequence: TGCGCCAGCAGTGGTGGGACGATCTATGGCTACACCTTC. The encoded protein is CASSGGTIYGYTF.

DNA for the CDR3: TGTGCCAGCAGCCCGCGAGGGGGTACGAACACTGAAGCTTTCTTT. Protein: CASSPRGGTNTEAFF. V and J are TRBV7-2 and TRBJ1-1; D is possibly TRBD1 (6 bases). CDR3 size: 15 residues. The V gene's germline CDR1 is SGHTA and CDR2 FQGNSA. Trimming cost V 5 bases and J 1 base, with 14 bases left between them.

This clone was seen only once. V is TRBV24-1 and J is TRBJ2-2; maybe TRBD1 (7 bases). Germline V lookup: CDR1 KGHDR, CDR2 SFDVKD. The CDR3 sequence is 16 residues long. V was cut by 2 bases and J by 5 bases, with 14 bases left in between. The CDR3 bases are TGTGCCACCAGTGATTCGCGGCAGGGGGGTACCGGGGAGCTGTTTTTT. This translates into CATSDSRQGGTGELFF.

This chain links TRBV12-3 or TRBV12-4 with TRBJ1-5; D remains unclear. The length of the CDR3 is 13 residues. V was trimmed by 3 bases and J by 7 bases, leaving 10 bases between them. CDR3 sequence: CASSFMGIQPQHF. The CDR3 nucleotides are TGTGCCAGCAGTTTCATGGGTATCCAGCCCCAGCATTTT.

The CDR3 here is CASSVQGEQYF. The CDR3 DNA follows: TGCGCCAGCAGTGTGCAGGGTGAGCAGTACTTC. V gene TRBV10-2 combines with J gene TRBJ2-7; D is possibly TRBD1 (5 bases). In germline, CDR1 is WSHSY, CDR2 SAAADI. This CDR3 is 11 amino acids long. Trimming took off 4 bases at V and 7 bases at J, with 8 bases between the two ends.

This chain connects TRBV18 to TRBJ2-7; D could derive from TRBD1 or TRBD2 (5 bases each). V was cut by 3 bases and J by 1 base, with 16 bases left in between. This CDR3 is 16 amino acids long. In germline, CDR1 is KGHSH, CDR2 LQKENI. The CDR3 protein is CASSPSRDHLSYEQYF. CDR3 in DNA: TGTGCCAGCTCACCTAGTCGGGACCATCTTTCCTACGAGCAGTACTTC.

The J gene is TRBJ1-4, the V gene TRBV7-9, with 9 bases lining up with TRBD1. J lost 6 bases, V lost 11 bases, and 7 bases had no gene match. CDR3 size: 13 residues. CDR1 and CDR2 from the germline V gene are SEHNR and FQNEAQ (reference sequence). CDR3 residues: CAGTTGGDEKLFF. The DNA for the CDR3 is TGTGCCGGGACGACAGGGGGGGATGAAAAACTGTTTTTT.

The J gene is TRBJ2-7, the V gene TRBV5-1; D possibly corresponds to TRBD2 (6 bases). Trimming removed 0 bases at V and 0 bases at J, with 13 bases between. Germline V gene data show CDR1 as SGHRS and CDR2 as YFSETQ. CDR3 length equals 16 residues. The CDR3 is CASSLASGTGSYEQYF. CDR3 nucleotides: TGCGCCAGCAGCTTGGCGTCCGGGACTGGCTCCTACGAGCAGTACTTC. The full variable domain, rest sourced from reference TRBV5-1 and TRBJ2-7, is KAGVTQTPRYLIKTRGQQVTLSCSPISGHRSVSWYQQTPGQGLQFLFEYFSETQRNKGNFPGRFSGRQFSNSRSEMNVSTLELGDSALYLCASSLASGTGSYEQYFGPGTRLTVT.

The rearrangement joins TRBV6-5 to TRBJ1-6; 7 nucleotides match TRBD1. Germline V gene data show CDR1 as MNHEY and CDR2 as SVGAGI. The CDR3 runs to 13 residues. V was clipped by 8 bases and J by 4 bases; unmatched bases: 2. The CDR3 loop reads CASGTDYNSPLHF. CDR3 nucleotides: TGTGCCAGCGGGACAGATTATAATTCACCCCTCCACTTT.

The rearrangement joins TRBV7-9 to TRBJ1-2; D unresolved. The CDR3 contains 12 residues. Trimming pared 5 bases from V and 7 bases from J, leaving 11 bases between. Germline CDR1 reads SEHNR; CDR2 reads FQNEAQ (reference sequence). DNA of the CDR3: TGTGCCAGCAGCGGGGAGGGTGTTGGCTACACCTTC. Encoded protein: CASSGEGVGYTF.

This chain links TRBV4-2 with TRBJ2-3; 13 positions match TRBD2. The V segment lost 1 base and the J segment 7 bases; nucleotides outside the gene matches: 5. Germline values: CDR1 LGHNA, CDR2 YNFKEQ. The CDR3 has 16 residues. In nucleotides, the CDR3 is TGTGCCAGCAGCCAAGGGACTAGCGGGAGTAGTTATACGCAGTATTTT. Its protein product is CASSQGTSGSSYTQYF.

The J gene is TRBJ2-5, the V gene TRBV27; 9 nucleotides match TRBD1. In germline, CDR1 is MNHEY, CDR2 SMNVEV (reference sequence). The length of the CDR3 is 12 residues. J gave up 5 bases and V 6 bases, and 1 base lay outside the gene matches. Written as DNA, the CDR3 is TGTGCCAGCAGAGGACAGGGGGAGACCCAGTACTTC. Translated, it gives CASRGQGETQYF.

The count of this clone is one. The J gene is TRBJ2-3, the V gene TRBV2; no definite D call. Germline V gives CDR1 SNHLY, CDR2 FYNNEI. V was trimmed by 6 bases and J by 1 base, leaving 14 bases between them. This CDR3 region has 15 residues. CDR3 sequence reads: CASRRRPIRTDTQYF. Written as DNA, the CDR3 is TGTGCCAGCAGGAGGAGACCGATCCGCACAGATACGCAGTATTTT.

J is TRBJ1-4 and V is TRBV5-1, with D possibly matching TRBD1 (5 bases). This CDR3 spans 18 amino acids. The ends were cut back, 0 bases at V and 3 bases at J, with 18 bases in the middle. Germline loops: CDR1 SGHRS, CDR2 YFSETQ. CDR3 coding DNA: TGCGCCAGCAGCTTGGGGGGGAGTTTTTGGCGGCCTAATGAAAAACTGTTTTTT. It specifies CASSLGGSFWRPNEKLFF.

The chain has TRBV7-8 and TRBJ1-5; D unclear. Germline assignment: CDR1 SGHVS and CDR2 FQNEAQ. V was trimmed by 5 bases and J by 0 bases, leaving 8 bases between them. The CDR3 length is 14 residues. The CDR3 region has the DNA TGTGCCAGCAGCGCTCAGCGTAGCAATCAGCCCCAGCATTTT. Its translation: CASSAQRSNQPQHF.

This clone was counted between two and nine times. This chain links TRBV7-9 with TRBJ2-3; D may match TRBD1 or TRBD2 (5 bases each). The CDR3 is 14 amino acids. Germline V gene data show CDR1 as SEHNR and CDR2 as FQNEAQ (reference sequence). Trimming stripped 1 base from V and 4 bases from J, with 9 bases between. This chain's CDR3 is CASSLGGSSDTQYF. CDR3 sequence (DNA): TGTGCCAGCAGCTTAGGGGGGAGCTCAGATACGCAGTATTTT.

This chain links TRBV7-9 with TRBJ1-3; TRBD1 is a possible D gene (6 bases). Looked up from germline, CDR1 is SEHNR and CDR2 is FQNEAQ (reference sequence). CDR3 length equals 15 residues. V was clipped by 4 bases and J by 2 bases, with 12 bases between them. CDR3 nucleotide sequence: TGTGCCAGCAGCTCGCTGGGACACGCTGGAAACACCATATATTTT. Residues: CASSSLGHAGNTIYF.

This clone was detected once. This sequence joins TRBV6-5 and TRBJ1-2; a possible D gene is TRBD1 (5 bases). Germline CDR1 and CDR2: MNHEY and SVGAGI. Trimming pared 5 bases from V and 2 bases from J, leaving 12 bases between. CDR3 size: 14 residues. CDR3 sequence reads: CASSLGGGNYGYTF. The CDR3 DNA reads TGTGCCAGCAGTCTTGGGGGGGGGAACTATGGCTACACCTTC.

This clone was detected only once. The rearrangement uses TRBV24-1 and TRBJ1-2; D unclear. CDR1 KGHDR and CDR2 SFDVKD come from the germline V gene. V was cut by 5 bases and J by 2 bases, with 20 bases left in between. The length of the CDR3 is 17 residues. This chain's CDR3 is CATSANLDGRPNYGYTF. In DNA, the CDR3 is TGTGCCACCAGTGCGAACCTGGACGGAAGGCCCAACTATGGCTACACCTTC.

The chain joins TRBV6-6 to TRBJ2-7, with 7 bases matching TRBD1. Germline V gene data show CDR1 as MNHNY and CDR2 as SVGAGI (reference sequence). This CDR3 spans 15 amino acids. V trimming: 5 bases; J trimming: 0 bases; junction bases outside the gene matches: 7. CDR3 sequence (DNA): TGTGCCAGCAGTCCACGACAGGGATTCTCCTACGAGCAGTACTTC. Protein sequence: CASSPRQGFSYEQYF.

The chain couples TRBV6-5 to TRBJ2-7, with a possible D match to TRBD2 (6 bases). Trimming removed 4 bases from V and 2 bases from J, with 12 bases in between. Germline V gene sequence: CDR1 MNHEY, CDR2 SVGAGI. This CDR3 has 14 residues. CDR3 bases: TGTGCCAGCAGTTGGGGCGGCGGGGCCTACGAGCAGTACTTC. Translation: CASSWGGGAYEQYF.

This clone was detected a few times. V and J are TRBV27 and TRBJ1-3; TRBD1 matches at 8 bases. Per germline, CDR1 MNHEY and CDR2 SMNVEV (reference sequence). Trimming at V came to 6 bases and at J to 4 bases, leaving 8 bases not matched to a gene. This CDR3 has 15 amino acids. This CDR3 reads CASRTYRGRGNTIYF. CDR3 DNA sequence: TGTGCCAGCAGAACTTACAGGGGGAGAGGAAACACCATATATTTT.

This clone is a singleton in its sample. V gene TRBV11-2 combines with J gene TRBJ1-1, with unresolved D. The CDR3 is 13 amino acids. The germline V gene has CDR1 SGHAT and CDR2 FQNNGV. V shed 0 bases and J shed 5 bases, with 7 bases lying between them. The CDR3 reads CASSLDLRTEAFF. Written as DNA, the CDR3 is TGTGCCAGCAGCTTAGACCTCCGGACTGAAGCTTTCTTT.